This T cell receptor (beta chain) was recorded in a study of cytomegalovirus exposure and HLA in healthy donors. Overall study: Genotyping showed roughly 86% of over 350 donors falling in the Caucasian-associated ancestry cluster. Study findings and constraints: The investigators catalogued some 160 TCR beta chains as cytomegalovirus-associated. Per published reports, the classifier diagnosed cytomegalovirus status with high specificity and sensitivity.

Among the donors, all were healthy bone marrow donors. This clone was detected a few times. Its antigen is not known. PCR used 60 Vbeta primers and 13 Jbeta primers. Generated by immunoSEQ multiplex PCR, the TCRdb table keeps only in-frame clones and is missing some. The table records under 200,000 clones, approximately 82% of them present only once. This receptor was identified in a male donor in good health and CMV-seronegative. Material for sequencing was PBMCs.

The CDR3 here is CASSKSSGTKNIQYF. CDR3 DNA: TGTGCCAGCAGTAAATCTAGCGGGACCAAAAACATTCAGTACTTC. The chain has TRBV6-6 and TRBJ2-4, with 9 bases lining up with TRBD2. Per the germline V gene, CDR1 is MNHNY and CDR2 is SVGAGI (reference sequence). Trimming cost V 5 bases and J 2 bases; bases outside gene matches: 4. The CDR3 totals 15 residues.